The sequence of this TCR beta chain was determined in a study of cytomegalovirus exposure and HLA in healthy donors. Study information: The Caucasian-associated ancestry cluster contained approximately 81% of the 300 to 450 genotyped donors. Study outcomes and limitations: A few of the chains that were CMV-associated were confirmed in vitro to be specific for CMV antigens.

Turning to this clone: What it binds is not known.

Primers for the PCR totalled 60 Vbeta and 13 Jbeta. Clones were read by immunoSEQ multiplex PCR, and TCRdb kept only the in-frame ones, dropping some. Among roughly 160,000 clones listed, 60% to 85% were seen once. From germline, CDR1 is MNHEY and CDR2 SMNVEV (reference sequence). The CDR3 contains 16 residues. J gave up 6 bases and V 7 bases, and 9 bases lay outside the gene matches. Specimen: PBMCs. The chain has TRBV27 and TRBJ2-1; 13 positions match TRBD2. The sequence was collected from a man in his fifties in good health and CMV-seropositive. CDR3 loop: CASTTRTSGGTNEQFF. The CDR3 nucleotides read TGTGCCAGCACCACCCGGACTAGCGGGGGAACCAATGAGCAGTTCTTC.